This T cell receptor beta chain stems from a study of T cell responses to AZD1222 COVID-19 vaccine. Overall study findings and caveats: When two AZD1222 doses had been given, Spike-specific TCR breadth and depth rose. Variant regions that are unmutated are reportedly the target of nearly half of spike-specific TCRs.

Germline CDR1 reads MGHDK; CDR2 reads SYGVNS. The CDR3 has 16 amino acids. The trim removed 6 bases at V and 7 bases at J, leaving 10 bases unmatched. The count of this clone is one. The antigen is not known. Libraries were prepared by immunoSEQ multiplex PCR; TCRdb keeps only in-frame clonotypes and omits some of them. The sample comprises some 130,000 clones, 80% to 95% of which are singletons, and 6% to 7% rests with the top ten. V and J are TRBV25-1 and TRBJ2-7, with 15 bases identical to TRBD2. The sequence was obtained from an adult who received the AZD1222 COVID-19 vaccine. The source was peripheral blood, collected 28 days after the second AZD1222 dose. The CDR3 is CASSAHGLAGGREQYF. The CDR3 DNA reads TGTGCCAGCAGCGCTCATGGACTAGCGGGGGGGAGGGAGCAGTACTTC.